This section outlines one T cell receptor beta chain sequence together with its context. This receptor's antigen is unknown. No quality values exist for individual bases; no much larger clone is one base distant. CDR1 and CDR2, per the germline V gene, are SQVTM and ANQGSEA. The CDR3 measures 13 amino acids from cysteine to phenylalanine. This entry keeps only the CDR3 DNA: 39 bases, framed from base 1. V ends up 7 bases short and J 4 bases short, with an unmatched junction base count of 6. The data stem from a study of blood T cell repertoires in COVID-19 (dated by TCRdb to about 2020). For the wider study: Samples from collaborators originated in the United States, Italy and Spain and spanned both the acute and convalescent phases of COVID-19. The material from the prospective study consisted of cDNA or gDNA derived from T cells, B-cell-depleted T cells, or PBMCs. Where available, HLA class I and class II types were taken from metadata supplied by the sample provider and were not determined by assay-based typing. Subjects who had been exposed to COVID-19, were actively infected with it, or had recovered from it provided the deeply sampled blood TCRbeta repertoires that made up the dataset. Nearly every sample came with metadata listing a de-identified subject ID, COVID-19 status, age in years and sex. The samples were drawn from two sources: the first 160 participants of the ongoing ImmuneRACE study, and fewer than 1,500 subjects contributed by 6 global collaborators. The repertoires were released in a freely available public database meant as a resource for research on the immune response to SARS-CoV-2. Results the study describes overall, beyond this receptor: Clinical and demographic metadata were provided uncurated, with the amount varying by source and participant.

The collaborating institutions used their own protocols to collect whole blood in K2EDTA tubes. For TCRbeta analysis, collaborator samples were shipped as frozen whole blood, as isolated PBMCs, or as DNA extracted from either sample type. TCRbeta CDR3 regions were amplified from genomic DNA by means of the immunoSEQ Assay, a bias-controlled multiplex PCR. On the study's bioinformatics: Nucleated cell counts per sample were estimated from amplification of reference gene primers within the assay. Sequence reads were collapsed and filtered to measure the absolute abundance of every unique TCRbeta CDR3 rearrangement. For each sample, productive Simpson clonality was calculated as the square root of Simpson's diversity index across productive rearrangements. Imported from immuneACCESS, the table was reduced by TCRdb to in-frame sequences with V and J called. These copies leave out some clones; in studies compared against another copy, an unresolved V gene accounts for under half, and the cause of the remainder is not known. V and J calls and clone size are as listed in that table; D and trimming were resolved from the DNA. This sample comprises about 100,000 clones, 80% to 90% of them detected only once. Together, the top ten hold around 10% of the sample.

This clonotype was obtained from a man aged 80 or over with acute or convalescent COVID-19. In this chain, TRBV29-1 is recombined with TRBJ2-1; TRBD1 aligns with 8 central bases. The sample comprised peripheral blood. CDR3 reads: CSGGGTGYNEQFF. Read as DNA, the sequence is TGCAGCGGTGGGGGGACAGGATACAATGAGCAGTTCTTC.